This T cell receptor beta chain was profiled in a study of T cells after yellow fever vaccination. The CDR3 contains 15 residues. Germline-derived CDR1 and CDR2 are SGHVS and FQNEAQ. The ends were cut back, 1 base at V and 0 bases at J, with 9 bases in the middle. TCRdb reanalysed the 5' RACE reads using MiXCR and keeps one entry per CDR3 protein. Of roughly 250,000 distinct CDR3 sequences detected, about an eighth appear once; the ten largest clones hold less than 0.55%. V gene TRBV7-8 combines with J gene TRBJ1-1; D remains ambiguous. The sequenced sample was CD4+ T cells sorted from PBMCs, obtained 45 days after the yellow fever booster vaccination. This clonotype was sampled from a man aged 30 to 39 who received the YFV17D yellow fever vaccine. The CDR3 nucleotides are TGTGCCAGCAGCTTAGGCTACTACATGAACACTGAAGCTTTCTTT. Its translation: CASSLGYYMNTEAFF.